These 24 T cell receptor beta chains came from one sample sequenced in a study of T-cell reconstitution after alpha-beta-depleted transplantation in children. The TCRbeta library incorporated unique molecular identifiers. Each CDR3 protein is one row after TCRdb ran MiXCR on the PCR reads. The data show approximately 170,000 distinct CDR3 sequences, with around 10% seen just once and under 15% held by the top ten. Sequencing was performed on PBMCs, taken before TCRalphabeta/CD19-depleted stem cell transplant. Source of these receptors: a boy between 2 and 10 years old with acute myeloid leukemia, due to receive a stem cell transplant.

This clonotype was counted at least ten times. V and J are TRBV5-1 and TRBJ2-5; 7 bases match TRBD1. After removal of 0 bases from V and 1 base from J, the junction contained 6 bases not matched to a gene. The germline CDR1 and CDR2 sequences are SGHRS and YFSETQ. The CDR3 is made up of 16 amino acids. CDR3 in amino acids: CASSLALGTAQETQYF. The CDR3 coding sequence is TGCGCCAGCAGCTTGGCCCTTGGGACAGCCCAAGAGACCCAGTACTTC.

This clonotype was observed at least ten times. This chain connects TRBV11-2 to TRBJ1-1; 9 bases line up with TRBD1. The germline CDR1 and CDR2 sequences are SGHAT and FQNNGV. The V gene end was trimmed by 8 bases and the J gene end by 2 bases; junction bases not matched to a gene: 12. The length of the CDR3 is 16 residues. The CDR3 is CASGTIQGAGNTEAFF. The CDR3 DNA reads as TGTGCCAGCGGCACAATACAGGGGGCTGGCAACACTGAAGCTTTCTTT.

In its sample, this clonotype was seen many times. V gene TRBV28 combines with J gene TRBJ2-5, with a possible D match to TRBD2 (6 bases). Per germline, CDR1 MDHEN and CDR2 SYDVKM. The V end lost 2 bases, the J end lost 2 bases, and 30 bases lay between the germline ends. The CDR3 is made up of 21 amino acids. Written as DNA, the CDR3 is TGTGCCAGCAGTTTAAGGCTTGGGTCGGGAGTTCTCGTTAAAGGACAAGAGACCCAGTACTTC. It encodes CASSLRLGSGVLVKGQETQYF. Full variable domain (rest looked up from reference TRBV28 and TRBJ2-5): DVKVTQSSRYLVKRTGEKVFLECVQDMDHENMFWYRQDPGLGLRLIYFSYDVKMKEKGDIPEGYSVSREKKERFSLILESASTNQTSMYLCASSLRLGSGVLVKGQETQYFGPGTRLLVL.

In this sample, this clonotype turned up many times. This sequence joins TRBV5-8 and TRBJ1-5; D unclear. Per the germline V gene, CDR1 is SGHTS and CDR2 is YDEGEE. The CDR3 totals 17 residues. V was clipped by 3 bases and J by 0 bases, with 16 bases between them. The CDR3 region is CASSSGPVGYSNQPQHF. The CDR3 DNA sequence: TGTGCCAGCAGCTCGGGCCCCGTGGGGTATAGCAATCAGCCCCAGCATTTT. The whole variable domain, remainder taken from reference TRBV5-8 and TRBJ1-5, is EAGVTQSPTHLIKTRGQQATLRCSPISGHTSVYWYQQALGLGLQFLLWYDEGEERNRGNFPPRFSGRQFPNYSSELNVNALELEDSALYLCASSSGPVGYSNQPQHFGDGTRLSIL.

At least ten counts were recorded for this clonotype. This CDR3 reads CASSLADGGDNSPLHF. As DNA, the CDR3 is TGCGCCAGCAGCCTGGCTGACGGGGGCGATAATTCACCCCTCCACTTT. This chain connects TRBV4-1 to TRBJ1-6; D is perhaps TRBD1 (6 bases). CDR1 MGHRA and CDR2 YSYEKL come from the germline V gene. Trimming took 4 bases from V and 5 from J, leaving 15 bases between them. CDR3 length: 16 amino acids.

This clonotype was recorded many times. V usage is TRBV5-1 and J usage is TRBJ2-2, with D tentatively TRBD1 (5 bases). The CDR3 sequence is 14 residues long. CDR1 SGHRS and CDR2 YFSETQ come from the germline V gene. Trimming removed 7 bases from V and 4 bases from J, with 14 bases in between. The CDR3 nucleotides read TGCGCCAGCTCGGAACAGGAGACCACCGGGGAGCTGTTTTTT. Translation gives CASSEQETTGELFF. Supplemented by reference TRBV5-1 and TRBJ2-2, the full variable domain reads KAGVTQTPRYLIKTRGQQVTLSCSPISGHRSVSWYQQTPGQGLQFLFEYFSETQRNKGNFPGRFSGRQFSNSRSEMNVSTLELGDSALYLCASSEQETTGELFFGEGSRLTVL.

This clonotype was observed many times. The chain joins TRBV10-3 to TRBJ1-1; perhaps TRBD1 as D (5 bases). CDR1 ENHRY and CDR2 SYGVKD come from the germline V gene. CDR3 length equals 13 residues. V was pared by 1 base and J by 7 bases, with 10 bases between. CDR3 DNA sequence: TGTGCCATCAGTGAGTTAGGACACATTGAAGCTTTCTTT. Its translation: CAISELGHIEAFF.

This clonotype was seen at least ten times. V and J are TRBV10-2 and TRBJ2-1; the match to TRBD2 covers 7 bases. Trimming removed 8 bases from V and 5 bases from J; junction bases left unmatched: 6. CDR3 length: 13 amino acids. The V gene's germline CDR1 is WSHSY and CDR2 SAAADI. CDR3 sequence (DNA): TGCGCCAGCTGGGACTACCGAAACAATGAGCAGTTCTTC. Translated, it gives CASWDYRNNEQFF.

The rearrangement uses TRBV18 and TRBJ2-5, with TRBD2 identical over 11 bases. Germline V gene data show CDR1 as KGHSH and CDR2 as LQKENI. J lost 5 bases, V lost 3 bases, and 5 bases had no gene match. The CDR3 is made up of 15 amino acids. The CDR3 loop is CASSPPTSGKETQYF. The CDR3 DNA reads as TGTGCCAGCTCACCCCCGACTAGCGGGAAGGAGACCCAGTACTTC.

This clonotype was observed at least ten times. The V gene is TRBV10-3, the J gene TRBJ2-7, with 9 bases aligning to TRBD2. The CDR3 loop spans 15 amino acids. CDR1 is ENHRY, CDR2 SYGVKD, per germline. With 0 bases clipped from V and 3 bases from J, the junction kept 3 bases outside the gene matches. The CDR3 sequence: CAISESSAGGYEQYV. For the CDR3, the DNA is TGTGCCATCAGTGAGTCATCAGCGGGGGGCTACGAGCAGTACGTC.

There are many counts of this clonotype. The chain recombines TRBV29-1 with TRBJ1-1; a weak D match, TRBD1 (5 bases). Looked up from germline, CDR1 is SQVTM and CDR2 is ANQGSEA. This CDR3 has 13 amino acids. V was shortened by 8 bases and J by 0 bases, with 13 bases between the two germline ends. CDR3 in amino acids: CSLQEFLNTEAFF. The CDR3 DNA follows: TGCAGCTTACAGGAGTTTCTGAACACTGAAGCTTTCTTT.

This clonotype occurred many times. The V call is TRBV11-3, the J call TRBJ2-5, with 7 positions matching TRBD2. The junction had 3 bases not matched to a gene; V was cut back by 1 base and J by 4 bases. CDR1 SGHNT and CDR2 YENEEA come from the germline V gene. This CDR3 is 14 amino acids long. CDR3 sequence reads: CASSLGGGRETQYF. CDR3 DNA: TGTGCCAGCAGCTTAGGCGGGGGTCGAGAGACCCAGTACTTC.

There are many counts of this clonotype. The chain recombines TRBV20-1 with TRBJ1-2, with D unclear. The CDR3 has 14 residues. V was cut by 1 base and J by 4 bases, with 13 bases left in between. From germline, CDR1 is DFQATT and CDR2 SNEGSKA (reference sequence). CDR3 nucleotide sequence: TGCAGTGCTAGAGCGGATGGCAGCTTCTATGGCTACACCTTC. This sequence encodes CSARADGSFYGYTF.

Remarks on this clonotype: A read error is possible here, since a much larger clone lies one base away. The genes are TRBV27 and TRBJ2-7; 11 bases are a match to TRBD2. The germline V gene encodes CDR1 MNHEY and CDR2 SMNVEV (reference sequence). The CDR3 spans 16 residues. CDR3 sequence reads: CARSLLTTSGAYEQYF. The CDR3 DNA follows: TGTGCCCGCAGTTTACTGACGACTAGCGGGGCCTACGAGCAGTACTTC.

This clonotype was recorded many times. The gene calls are TRBV7-2 and TRBJ1-2; D not resolved. Germline assignment: CDR1 SGHTA and CDR2 FQGNSA. Trimming removed 5 bases from V and 0 bases from J, with 10 bases in between. CDR3 size: 14 residues. In DNA form, the CDR3 reads TGTGCCAGCAGCCTTACAGCGGCTAACTATGGCTACACCTTC. Its translation: CASSLTAANYGYTF.

This clonotype was found many times. V gene TRBV10-3 combines with J gene TRBJ2-3; D is undetermined. This CDR3 has 12 residues. Trimming took 2 bases from V and 2 from J, leaving 2 bases between them. Germline CDR1 and CDR2: ENHRY and SYGVKD. CDR3 bases: TGTGCCATCAGTGAGACCACAGATACGCAGTATTTT. Translation: CAISETTDTQYF.

This clonotype was picked up many times. The genes are TRBV11-1 and TRBJ1-6; possible D gene TRBD1, 6 bases. Between the trimmed V and J ends, which lost 5 bases and 9 bases, there was a span of 26 bases. There are 18 residues in the CDR3. Germline CDR1 is SGHAT and CDR2 is FQDESV (reference sequence). In DNA form, the CDR3 reads TGTGCCAGCAGCCCCTCCCGGGTGACAGGCGGCGGGATTTCACCCCTCCACTTT. Residues: CASSPSRVTGGGISPLHF.

This clonotype appeared a single time. V gene TRBV6-2 or TRBV6-3 combines with J gene TRBJ1-5, with TRBD1 matching 11 bases. The J segment lost 2 bases and the V segment lost 2 bases, leaving 8 bases of the junction unmatched. This CDR3 spans 18 amino acids. Germline V gives CDR1 MNHEY, CDR2 SVGEGT. The CDR3 DNA is TGTGCCAGCAGTTACCGAGGACAGGGGGCGCAGGGCAATCAGCCCCAGCATTTT. It specifies CASSYRGQGAQGNQPQHF.

This clonotype was observed at least ten times. The chain employs TRBV7-9 and TRBJ2-4; D gene uncertain. Trimming cost V 3 bases and J 7 bases, with 7 bases left between them. The germline V gene encodes CDR1 SEHNR and CDR2 FQNEAQ (reference sequence). The CDR3 consists of 12 residues. CDR3 amino acids: CASSFGPNIQYF. As DNA, the CDR3 is TGTGCCAGCAGCTTCGGCCCCAACATTCAGTACTTC.

This clonotype has at least ten counts. The chain has TRBV20-1 and TRBJ2-4; no clear D. This CDR3 spans 14 amino acids. Germline lookup yields CDR1 DFQATT and CDR2 SNEGSKA (reference sequence). The V end lost 6 bases, the J end lost 1 base, and 13 bases lay between the germline ends. The CDR3 here is CSAALGGAKNIQYF. CDR3 nucleotides: TGCAGTGCAGCATTGGGCGGCGCCAAAAACATTCAGTACTTC.

This clonotype was observed at least ten times. The V call is TRBV20-1, the J call TRBJ2-2, with TRBD1 as a possible D gene (5 bases). Germline CDR1 reads DFQATT; CDR2 reads SNEGSKA (reference sequence). CDR3 length equals 16 residues. V lost 0 bases, J lost 0 bases, and 11 bases lay in between. The CDR3 protein is CSARDPRESNTGELFF. The CDR3 nucleotides read TGCAGTGCTAGAGACCCCAGGGAATCGAACACCGGGGAGCTGTTTTTT.

The sample holds many counts of this clonotype. It is unclear where the CDR3 begins or ends on the DNA, so no DNA is shown, and the CDR3 is as TCRdb lists it. V is TRBV11-1 and J is TRBJ2-1. CDR1 and CDR2 from the germline V gene are SGHAT and FQDESV (reference sequence). The length of the CDR3 is 13 amino acids, counting both ends. This CDR3 is CASSLVFAAGAFF.

This clonotype has ten or more counts. This sequence joins TRBV5-1 and TRBJ2-5, with a weak D call TRBD1 (6 bases). CDR3 size: 15 residues. The ends were cut back, 4 bases at V and 2 bases at J, with 15 bases in the middle. Germline V gene lookup returns CDR1 SGHRS and CDR2 YFSETQ. The CDR3 sequence: CASSLEPGVQETQYF. For the CDR3, the DNA is TGCGCCAGCAGCCTCGAACCAGGGGTTCAAGAGACCCAGTACTTC.

Remarks on this clonotype: Possible read error: a much larger clone is one base away. The chain carries TRBV20-1 and TRBJ2-5; 9 nucleotides align to TRBD1. The CDR3 loop spans 13 amino acids. Germline lookup yields CDR1 DFQATT and CDR2 SNEGSKA (reference sequence). The CDR3 reads CSATGQGEEAQYF. The CDR3 bases are TGCAGTGCCACGGGACAGGGAGAAGAGGCCCAGTACTTC.